This entry is about one T cell receptor (beta chain). The antigen remains unidentified. This specimen belongs to a study of breast tumors, draining lymph nodes, adjacent tissues. Study-level results: The lymph node origin of tumor T cells was framed as consistent with a hypothesis, not demonstrated. Tumors had less TCR diversity than lymph nodes, more than nontumor tissue.

One entry per CDR3 protein, called by TCRdb with MiXCR from the multiplex PCR reads. The sample records 150,000 to 250,000 distinct CDR3 sequences, 31% being singletons. Samples came from axillary lymph nodes draining the breast cancer. The CDR3 has 14 amino acids. Germline lookup yields CDR1 KGHSH and CDR2 LQKENI. The V and J ends lost 1 base and 1 base respectively, with 7 bases between them. The source of this sequence is a female donor with breast cancer. Some clones in this sample may be carry-over from other donors' samples. This sequence joins TRBV18 and TRBJ1-1, with D unresolved. Material: axillary lymph node tissue. CDR3 bases: TGTGCCAGCTCACCACAGGTCGGGAACACTGAAGCTTTCTTT. The encoded protein is CASSPQVGNTEAFF.